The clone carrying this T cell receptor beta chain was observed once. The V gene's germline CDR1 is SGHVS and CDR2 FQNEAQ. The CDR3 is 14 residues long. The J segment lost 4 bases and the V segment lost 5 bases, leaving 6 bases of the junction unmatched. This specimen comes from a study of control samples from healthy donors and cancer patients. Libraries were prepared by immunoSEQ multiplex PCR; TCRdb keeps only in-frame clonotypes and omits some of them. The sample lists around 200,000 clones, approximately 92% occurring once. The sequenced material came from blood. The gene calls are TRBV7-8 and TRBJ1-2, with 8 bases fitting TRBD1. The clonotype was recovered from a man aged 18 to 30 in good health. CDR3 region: CASSEQGVGYGYTF. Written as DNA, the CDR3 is TGTGCCAGCAGCGAACAGGGGGTTGGCTATGGCTACACCTTC.